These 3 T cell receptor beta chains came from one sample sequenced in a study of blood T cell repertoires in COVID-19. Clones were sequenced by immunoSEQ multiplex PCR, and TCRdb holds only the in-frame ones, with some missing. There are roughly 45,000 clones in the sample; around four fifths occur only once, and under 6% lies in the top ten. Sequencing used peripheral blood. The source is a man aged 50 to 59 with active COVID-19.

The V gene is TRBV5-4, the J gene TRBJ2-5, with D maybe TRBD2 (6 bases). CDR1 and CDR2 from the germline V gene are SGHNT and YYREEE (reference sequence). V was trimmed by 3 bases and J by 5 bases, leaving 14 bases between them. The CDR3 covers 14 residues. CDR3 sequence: CASSSGVGIETQYF. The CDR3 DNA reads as TGTGCCAGCAGCTCGGGGGTTGGGATTGAGACCCAGTACTTC.

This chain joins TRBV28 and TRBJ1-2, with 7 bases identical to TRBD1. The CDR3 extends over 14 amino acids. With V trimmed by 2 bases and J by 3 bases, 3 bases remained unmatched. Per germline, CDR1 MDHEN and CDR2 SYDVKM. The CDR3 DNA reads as TGTGCCAGCAGTTTAGCGGGACAGTACTATGGCTACACCTTC. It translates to CASSLAGQYYGYTF.

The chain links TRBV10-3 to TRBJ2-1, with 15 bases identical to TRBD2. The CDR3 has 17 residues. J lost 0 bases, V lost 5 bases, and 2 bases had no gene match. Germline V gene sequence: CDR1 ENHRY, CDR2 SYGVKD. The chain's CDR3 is CAISRTSGRGSYNEQFF. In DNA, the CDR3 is TGTGCCATCAGTCGGACTAGCGGGAGGGGCTCCTACAATGAGCAGTTCTTC.